Following are 18 T cell receptor beta chains from one sample sequenced in a study of cytomegalovirus exposure and HLA in healthy donors. Both 60 Vbeta primers and 13 Jbeta primers went into the PCR. The data were produced by immunoSEQ multiplex PCR, yet TCRdb's version contains in-frame clones alone and is incomplete. Of about 110,000 clones in the sample, about 70% were seen once. The source material was PBMCs. These receptor sequences come from a man aged 25 to 45 in good health and CMV-seropositive.

J is TRBJ2-1 and V is TRBV5-1; the match to TRBD1 covers 8 bases. Trimming took 7 bases from V and 2 from J; bases not matched to a gene: 5. The germline V gene encodes CDR1 SGHRS and CDR2 YFSETQ. CDR3 length equals 14 residues. The CDR3 coding sequence is TGCGCCAGCCGAGGACAGGGCCCCTACAATGAGCAGTTCTTC. It translates to CASRGQGPYNEQFF.

The chain recombines TRBV7-8 with TRBJ2-1, with D possibly being TRBD2 (5 bases). Looked up from germline, CDR1 is SGHVS and CDR2 is FQNEAQ. Trimming took 1 base from V and 4 from J, leaving 14 bases between them. The CDR3 sequence is 16 residues long. CDR3: CASSLESRGMYNEQFF. CDR3 in DNA: TGTGCCAGCAGCTTAGAAAGTCGGGGAATGTACAATGAGCAGTTCTTC.

V gene TRBV11-3 combines with J gene TRBJ2-3, with 15 nucleotides matching TRBD2. After removal of 5 bases from V and 4 bases from J, the junction contained 4 bases not matched to a gene. The CDR3 consists of 16 residues. In germline, CDR1 is SGHNT, CDR2 YENEEA. The CDR3 protein is CASSRGTSGRSDTQYF. In nucleotides, the CDR3 is TGTGCCAGCAGCAGGGGGACTAGCGGGAGGTCAGATACGCAGTATTTT.

V gene TRBV19 combines with J gene TRBJ2-5; 8 bases map to TRBD1. The CDR3 consists of 15 residues. In germline, CDR1 is LNHDA, CDR2 SQIVND (reference sequence). Unmatched junction bases numbered 6, after V lost 5 bases and J lost 1 base. CDR3 region: CASSPGTGLQETQYF. The CDR3 DNA reads as TGTGCCAGTAGTCCCGGGACAGGCCTCCAAGAGACCCAGTACTTC.

The gene calls are TRBV6-5 and TRBJ2-7, with 7 bases identical to TRBD2. The V gene end was trimmed by 7 bases and the J gene end by 3 bases; junction bases not matched to a gene: 6. Germline V gene sequence: CDR1 MNHEY, CDR2 SVGAGI. The CDR3 covers 13 residues. CDR3 amino acids: CASTTGGHYEQYV. CDR3 DNA sequence: TGTGCCAGCACTACGGGAGGCCACTACGAGCAGTACGTC.

This clone was recorded once. The chain joins TRBV7-9 to TRBJ1-1, with D maybe TRBD1 (5 bases). V gave up 4 bases and J gave up 2 bases, with 14 bases separating them. Germline loops: CDR1 SEHNR, CDR2 FQNEAQ (reference sequence). This CDR3 comprises 15 residues. The CDR3 region is CASSSPDIVNTEAFF. The CDR3 DNA reads TGTGCCAGCAGCTCCCCGGACATAGTAAACACTGAAGCTTTCTTT.

This sequence joins TRBV30 and TRBJ1-1, with D possibly matching TRBD1 (6 bases). The V gene lost 6 bases and the J gene lost 0 bases, with 14 bases spanning the gap. The CDR3 extends over 14 amino acids. Germline V CDR1 and CDR2: GTSNPN, SVGIG (reference sequence). The CDR3 DNA sequence: TGTGCCTGCCGGGGGGGCTCGGTGAACACTGAAGCTTTCTTT. As protein: CACRGGSVNTEAFF.

The chain recombines TRBV4-1 with TRBJ1-1; tentative D call: TRBD1 (5 bases). The V gene's germline CDR1 is MGHRA and CDR2 YSYEKL. Between the trimmed V and J ends, which lost 0 bases and 4 bases, there was a span of 15 bases. The CDR3 spans 16 residues. The chain's CDR3 is CASSQEGSGVLTEAFF. DNA of the CDR3: TGCGCCAGCAGCCAAGAAGGGTCGGGGGTTCTCACTGAAGCTTTCTTT.

The rearrangement joins TRBV6-5 to TRBJ2-7, with D unclear. V dropped 2 bases and J dropped 0 bases, with 5 bases sitting between them. The germline gives CDR1 MNHEY, CDR2 SVGAGI. The CDR3 covers 13 residues. This CDR3 is CASSYRSSYEQYF. The CDR3 DNA reads TGTGCCAGCAGTTACAGGAGCTCCTACGAGCAGTACTTC.

This clone was seen only once. The CDR3 reads CASSVAPDRGGSDTQYF. For the CDR3, the DNA is TGTGCCAGCAGCGTAGCACCGGACAGGGGAGGTTCAGATACGCAGTATTTT. The genes are TRBV9 and TRBJ2-3, with 9 bases aligning to TRBD1. Germline V gene lookup returns CDR1 SGDLS and CDR2 YYNGEE. The V segment lost 0 bases and the J segment 4 bases; nucleotides outside the gene matches: 9. The CDR3 runs 17 residues.

The chain carries TRBV6-1 and TRBJ2-5; 11 bases line up with TRBD2. The CDR3 is made up of 14 amino acids. Unmatched junction bases numbered 4, after V lost 7 bases and J lost 3 bases. CDR1 is MNHNS and CDR2 is SASEGT in the germline V gene. In nucleotides, the CDR3 is TGTGCCAGCATTACACTAGCGGGGGAAGAGACCCAGTACTTC. This sequence encodes CASITLAGEETQYF.

This sequence joins TRBV9 and TRBJ2-1, with D unclear. The CDR3 loop spans 16 amino acids. The germline gives CDR1 SGDLS, CDR2 YYNGEE. Trimming cost V 0 bases and J 3 bases, with 13 bases left between them. CDR3: CASSVVSQVDYNEQFF. CDR3 nucleotide sequence: TGTGCCAGCAGCGTAGTAAGCCAGGTTGACTACAATGAGCAGTTCTTC.

CDR3 loop: CASSLSQGGGQPQHF. DNA for the CDR3: TGTGCCAGCAGTTTAAGTCAGGGAGGAGGTCAGCCCCAGCATTTT. This chain links TRBV27 with TRBJ1-5; D is possibly TRBD1 (5 bases). The germline V gene encodes CDR1 MNHEY and CDR2 SMNVEV (reference sequence). The CDR3 runs to 15 residues. The V end lost 2 bases, the J end lost 6 bases, and 14 bases lay between the germline ends.

V is TRBV18 and J is TRBJ1-1; 7 bases fit TRBD1. The CDR3 is made up of 13 amino acids. V lost 4 bases and J lost 1; bases outside the gene matches: 0. Per the germline V gene, CDR1 is KGHSH and CDR2 is LQKENI. This CDR3 is CASSQGANTEAFF. The CDR3 DNA reads TGTGCCAGCTCACAGGGGGCGAACACTGAAGCTTTCTTT.

V is TRBV7-2 and J is TRBJ2-7, with 7 bases aligning to TRBD1. The CDR3 consists of 15 residues. V lost 5 bases and J lost 0; bases outside the gene matches: 7. Per germline, CDR1 SGHTA and CDR2 FQGNSA. The CDR3 loop is CASSQRGGNSYEQYF. The CDR3 DNA follows: TGTGCCAGCAGCCAAAGAGGGGGCAACTCCTACGAGCAGTACTTC.

The V gene is TRBV19, the J gene TRBJ1-1, with D possibly TRBD1 on 5 matching bases. Per germline, CDR1 LNHDA and CDR2 SQIVND (reference sequence). The CDR3 spans 14 residues. V was pared by 5 bases and J by 5 bases, with 15 bases between. The CDR3 DNA reads as TGTGCCAGTAGTCTTCCGGGGGGGACTACTGAAGCTTTCTTT. Protein product: CASSLPGGTTEAFF.

The rearrangement joins TRBV7-8 to TRBJ2-5; the match to TRBD2 covers 7 bases. V trimming: 1 base; J trimming: 5 bases; junction bases outside the gene matches: 10. The CDR3 totals 16 residues. Looked up from germline, CDR1 is SGHVS and CDR2 is FQNEAQ. CDR3 in DNA: TGTGCCAGCAGCTTAGTAGTGGCCGGGGGAGGGGAGACCCAGTACTTC. This codes for CASSLVVAGGGETQYF.

The CDR3: CASSLSWAGGIHEQFF. The CDR3 nucleotides are TGTGCCAGTAGTCTAAGTTGGGCGGGGGGCATTCATGAGCAGTTCTTC. The chain carries TRBV19 and TRBJ2-1; 8 nucleotides line up with TRBD2. Per the germline V gene, CDR1 is LNHDA and CDR2 is SQIVND (reference sequence). Losses at the gene ends were 5 bases for V and 8 bases for J; bases not matched to a gene: 14. The CDR3 is made up of 16 amino acids.